A selection of T cell receptor beta chains follows, all from one sample in a study of blood T cell repertoires in COVID-19. The protocol was immunoSEQ multiplex PCR, while the TCRdb copy is restricted to in-frame clones and leaves out a portion. The top ten hold 8.5% to 10% of the sample, which has about 80,000 clones, about 82% seen once. Sequencing was carried out using peripheral blood. These receptors were obtained from a man aged 50-59 years with COVID-19, enrolled during active disease. Each CDR3 is given with its conserved first and last residue. Each record gives: D gene, J gene, V gene, clone size, CDR3 protein. The D gene is left open where the match is weak. Clone size is stated in some rows and not others, as once, few, many or a class when expanded.

d_gene: .
j_gene: TRBJ1-2
v_gene: TRBV30
abundance: .
CDR3aa: CAWSVSRNLIYGYTF

d_gene: .
j_gene: TRBJ1-5
v_gene: TRBV28
abundance: .
CDR3aa: CASSPNPWRNQPQHF

d_gene: TRBD2
j_gene: TRBJ2-3
v_gene: TRBV6-2/TRBV6-3
abundance: .
CDR3aa: CASSYPLRLAESTDTQYF

d_gene: .
j_gene: TRBJ1-2
v_gene: TRBV6-2/TRBV6-3
abundance: .
CDR3aa: CASSLQGVHGYTF

d_gene: .
j_gene: TRBJ2-5
v_gene: TRBV6-5
abundance: .
CDR3aa: CASSYSRGAGETQYF

d_gene: TRBD1
j_gene: TRBJ2-5
v_gene: TRBV4-2
abundance: .
CDR3aa: CASSQDPQGQAFLETQYF

d_gene: .
j_gene: TRBJ1-1
v_gene: TRBV6-5
abundance: .
CDR3aa: CASRRDLAGTEAFF

d_gene: TRBD1
j_gene: TRBJ1-4
v_gene: TRBV3-1/TRBV3-2
abundance: .
CDR3aa: CASSRQGDFEKLFF

d_gene: TRBD1
j_gene: TRBJ1-6
v_gene: TRBV6-2/TRBV6-3
abundance: .
CDR3aa: CASSSTGGYSPLHF

d_gene: .
j_gene: TRBJ1-1
v_gene: TRBV7-9
abundance: .
CDR3aa: CASSSPGSGNTEAFF

d_gene: TRBD2
j_gene: TRBJ2-1
v_gene: TRBV7-9
abundance: .
CDR3aa: CASSSTPGLAGYNEQFF

d_gene: TRBD1
j_gene: TRBJ2-7
v_gene: TRBV4-1
abundance: .
CDR3aa: CASSPSGTGAYEQYF

d_gene: .
j_gene: TRBJ2-1
v_gene: TRBV7-6
abundance: .
CDR3aa: CASSLAKGEQFF

d_gene: TRBD2
j_gene: TRBJ2-7
v_gene: TRBV7-8
abundance: few
CDR3aa: CASSLARAGVGEQYF

d_gene: .
j_gene: TRBJ2-2
v_gene: TRBV19
abundance: .
CDR3aa: CASSIVTGELFF

d_gene: TRBD1
j_gene: TRBJ1-5
v_gene: TRBV24-1
abundance: .
CDR3aa: CATSDSTGDSNQPQHF

d_gene: .
j_gene: TRBJ2-2
v_gene: TRBV19
abundance: .
CDR3aa: CASSIGSTGTGELFF

d_gene: TRBD1
j_gene: TRBJ1-6
v_gene: TRBV2
abundance: .
CDR3aa: CASTGQGFYNSPLHF

d_gene: .
j_gene: TRBJ1-4
v_gene: TRBV7-9
abundance: .
CDR3aa: CASSLGDTNEKLFF

d_gene: TRBD1
j_gene: TRBJ2-7
v_gene: TRBV30
abundance: .
CDR3aa: CAWGRDRYYEQYF

d_gene: TRBD2
j_gene: TRBJ2-7
v_gene: TRBV11-3
abundance: .
CDR3aa: CASSSSGTSGIQYF

d_gene: .
j_gene: TRBJ2-7
v_gene: TRBV9
abundance: once
CDR3aa: CASSLRSGGANEQYF

d_gene: TRBD1
j_gene: TRBJ1-1
v_gene: TRBV6-5
abundance: .
CDR3aa: CASSYSGQIMNTEAFF

d_gene: .
j_gene: TRBJ2-1
v_gene: TRBV5-5
abundance: .
CDR3aa: CASSLWTVSYNEQFF

d_gene: TRBD2
j_gene: TRBJ2-7
v_gene: TRBV2
abundance: .
CDR3aa: CASSASGTTAPYEQYF

d_gene: TRBD1
j_gene: TRBJ1-2
v_gene: TRBV5-6
abundance: once
CDR3aa: CASSLIPGQGVGYGYTF